This T cell receptor (beta chain) emerged from a study of OX40 agonist ivuxolimab in advanced cancers. This CDR3 spans 14 amino acids. The V and J ends lost 4 bases and 2 bases, in that order; junction bases with no gene match: 0. The germline gives CDR1 SGHTA, CDR2 FQGNSA. In regard to this clone: Its antigen is not identified.

General observations from the study: At 0.1 to 3.0 mg/kg, clonal expansion of CD4+ and CD8+ blood T cells had occurred by week 6.

The method was immunoSEQ multiplex PCR; TCRdb's version includes in-frame clones alone and lacks a portion of them. The repertoire has some 81,000 clones, around 82% of them found once; the top ten carry about 0.71%. This clonotype was obtained from an adult with an advanced solid tumor such as melanoma, head and neck, liver or kidney cancer. The source was CD4+ or CD8+ T cells sorted from blood, collected in a trial of the OX40 agonist ivuxolimab. This sequence joins TRBV7-2 and TRBJ2-7; TRBD2 matches at 12 bases. CDR3 sequence: CASSWTSGAYEQYF. As DNA, the CDR3 is TGTGCCAGCAGCTGGACTAGCGGGGCCTACGAGCAGTACTTC.